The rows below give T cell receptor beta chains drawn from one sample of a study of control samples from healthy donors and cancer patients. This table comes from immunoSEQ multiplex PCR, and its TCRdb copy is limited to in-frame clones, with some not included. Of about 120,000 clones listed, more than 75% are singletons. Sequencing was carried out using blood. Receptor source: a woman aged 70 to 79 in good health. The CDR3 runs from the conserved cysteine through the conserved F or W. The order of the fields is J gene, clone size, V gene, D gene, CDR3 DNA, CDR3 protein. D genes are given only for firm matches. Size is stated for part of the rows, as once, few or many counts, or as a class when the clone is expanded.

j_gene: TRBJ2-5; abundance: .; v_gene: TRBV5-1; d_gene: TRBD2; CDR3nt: TGCGCCAGCAGCTCCGGCACTAGCGGGGGGGCAGGGGAGACCCAGTACTTC; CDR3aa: CASSSGTSGGAGETQYF
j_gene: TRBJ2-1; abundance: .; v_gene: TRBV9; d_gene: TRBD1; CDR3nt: TGTGCCAGCAGCGCCACCGGGACAGCTTACAATGAGCAGTTCTTC; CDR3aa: CASSATGTAYNEQFF
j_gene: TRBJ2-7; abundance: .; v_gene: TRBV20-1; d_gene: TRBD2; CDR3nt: TGCAGTGCTAGTACTGTACTAGCGGGGGCGACCTACGAGCAGTACTTC; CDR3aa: CSASTVLAGATYEQYF
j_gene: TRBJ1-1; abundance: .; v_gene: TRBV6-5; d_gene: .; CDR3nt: TGTGCCAGCAAACGGATAGATTTCGGCACTGAAGCTTTCTTT; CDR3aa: CASKRIDFGTEAFF
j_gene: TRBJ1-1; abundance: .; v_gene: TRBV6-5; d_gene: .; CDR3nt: TGTGCCAGCAGGATTCCAGGTCTGGGCACTGAAGCTTTCTTT; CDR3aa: CASRIPGLGTEAFF
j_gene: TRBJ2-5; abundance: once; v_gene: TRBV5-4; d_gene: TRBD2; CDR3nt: TGTGCCAGCAGCTTGGCCAGCGGGGGGGCCGTTGAGACCCAGTACTTC; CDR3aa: CASSLASGGAVETQYF
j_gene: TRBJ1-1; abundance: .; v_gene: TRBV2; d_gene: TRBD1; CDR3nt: TGTGCCAGCAGCCCTCGGACAGGGGGCTCGCGCACTGAAGCTTTCTTT; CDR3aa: CASSPRTGGSRTEAFF
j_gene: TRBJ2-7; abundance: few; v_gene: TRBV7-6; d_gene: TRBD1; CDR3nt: TGTGCCAGCAGCTTAGCAGGGACAGTGCCCTACGAGCAGTACTTC; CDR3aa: CASSLAGTVPYEQYF
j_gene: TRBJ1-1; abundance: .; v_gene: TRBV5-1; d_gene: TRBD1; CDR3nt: TGCGCCAGCTATCCAAGCGGGACAGGGGGCTTTGGTGAAGCTTTCTTT; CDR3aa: CASYPSGTGGFGEAFF
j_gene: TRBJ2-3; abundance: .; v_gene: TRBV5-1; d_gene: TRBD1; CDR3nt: TGCGCCAGCAGCCTTCAGGGGGCGAGGGCAGATACGCAGTATTTT; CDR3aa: CASSLQGARADTQYF
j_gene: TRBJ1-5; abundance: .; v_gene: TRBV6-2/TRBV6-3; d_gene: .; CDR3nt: TGTGCCAGCAGTCTGGGACCTTCTCAGCCCCAGCATTTT; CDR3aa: CASSLGPSQPQHF
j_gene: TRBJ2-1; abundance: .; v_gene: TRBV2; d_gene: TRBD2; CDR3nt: TGTGCCAGCAGAACCGGGACTAGTGTCTCGAATGAGCAGTTCTTC; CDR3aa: CASRTGTSVSNEQFF
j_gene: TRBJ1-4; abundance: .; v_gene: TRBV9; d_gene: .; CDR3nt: TGTGCCAGCAGCGTAGGACAAACTAATGAAAAACTGTTTTTT; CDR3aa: CASSVGQTNEKLFF
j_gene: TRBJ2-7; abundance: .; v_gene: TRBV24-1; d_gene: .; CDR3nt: TGTGCCACCAGCGGGGTCCCTGGGGAGCAGTACTTC; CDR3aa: CATSGVPGEQYF
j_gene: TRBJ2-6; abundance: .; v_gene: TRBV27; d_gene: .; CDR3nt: TGTGCCAGCAGTTTCATAGTGGGGGCCAACGTCCTGACTTTC; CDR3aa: CASSFIVGANVLTF
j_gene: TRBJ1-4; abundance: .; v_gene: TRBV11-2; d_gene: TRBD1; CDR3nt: TGTGCCAGCAGCCCTCGTTCCGGGACAGGGGGTGAAAAACTGTTTTTT; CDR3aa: CASSPRSGTGGEKLFF
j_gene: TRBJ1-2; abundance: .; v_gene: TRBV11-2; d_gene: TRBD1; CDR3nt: TGTGCCAGCAGCTTAGGAGGGACAGGGGGAAACTATGGCTACACCTTC; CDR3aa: CASSLGGTGGNYGYTF
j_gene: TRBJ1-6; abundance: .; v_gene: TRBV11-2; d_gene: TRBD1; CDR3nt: TGTGCCAGCAGCTTAGACCGGGACAGGGTCAAAACCCTCCACTTT; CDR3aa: CASSLDRDRVKTLHF
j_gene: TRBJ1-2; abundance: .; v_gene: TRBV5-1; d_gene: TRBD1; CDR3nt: TGCGCCAGCAGCTTGGCGATTGGGACAGGGGGTGGCTACACCTTC; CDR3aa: CASSLAIGTGGGYTF
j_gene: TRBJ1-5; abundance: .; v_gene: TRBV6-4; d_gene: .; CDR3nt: TGTGCCAGCAGAAGAACCGGGGGGGGCAATCAGCCCCAGCATTTT; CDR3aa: CASRRTGGGNQPQHF
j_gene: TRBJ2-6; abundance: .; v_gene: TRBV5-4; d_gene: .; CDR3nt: TGTGCCAGCAGCTTGGTAGGCGGCGGAGGTGGGGCCAACGTCCTGACTTTC; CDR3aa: CASSLVGGGGGANVLTF
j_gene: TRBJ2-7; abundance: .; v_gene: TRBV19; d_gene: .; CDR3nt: TGTGCCAGTTCAGGGTCGGCCGCCTACGAGCAGTACTTC; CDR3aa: CASSGSAAYEQYF
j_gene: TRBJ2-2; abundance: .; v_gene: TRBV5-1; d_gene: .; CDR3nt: TGCGCCAGCAGCTTGGGGGGGCCGGGCACCGGGGAGCTGTTTTTT; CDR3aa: CASSLGGPGTGELFF
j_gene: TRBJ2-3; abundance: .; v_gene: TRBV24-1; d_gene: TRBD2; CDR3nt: TGTGCCACCAGTGATTTTGCGGGGGCAGATACGCAGTATTTT; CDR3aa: CATSDFAGADTQYF
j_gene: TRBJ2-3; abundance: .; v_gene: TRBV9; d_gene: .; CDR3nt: TGTGCCAGCAGCCCACAGACTCCTCCAAGCACAGATACGCAGTATTTT; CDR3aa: CASSPQTPPSTDTQYF
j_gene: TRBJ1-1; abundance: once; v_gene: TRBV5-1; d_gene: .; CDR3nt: TGCGCCAGCAGCTTGGACAGGGCCGCCGCGGTCGCTTTCTTT; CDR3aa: CASSLDRAAAVAFF
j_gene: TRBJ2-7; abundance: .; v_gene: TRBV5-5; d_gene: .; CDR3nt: TGTGCCAGCAGCGTCGAGGGACTTCTCTCCTACGAGCAGTACTTC; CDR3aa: CASSVEGLLSYEQYF
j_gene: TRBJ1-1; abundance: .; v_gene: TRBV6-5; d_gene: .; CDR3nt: TGTGCCATCGGCGTTCCAGGGGCTACTGAAGCTTTCTTT; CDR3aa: CAIGVPGATEAFF